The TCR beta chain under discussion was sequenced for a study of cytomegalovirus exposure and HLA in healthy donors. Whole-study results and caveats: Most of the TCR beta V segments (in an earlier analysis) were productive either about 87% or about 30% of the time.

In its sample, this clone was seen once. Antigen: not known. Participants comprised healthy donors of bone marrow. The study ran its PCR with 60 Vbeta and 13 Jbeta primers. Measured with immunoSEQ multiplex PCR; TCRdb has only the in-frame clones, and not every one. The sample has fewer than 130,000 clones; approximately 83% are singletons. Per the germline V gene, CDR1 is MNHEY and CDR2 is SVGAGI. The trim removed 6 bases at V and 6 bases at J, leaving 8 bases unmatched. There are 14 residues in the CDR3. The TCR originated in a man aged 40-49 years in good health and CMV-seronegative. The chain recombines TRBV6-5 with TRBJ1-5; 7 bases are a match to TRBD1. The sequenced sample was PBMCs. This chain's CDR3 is CASSPRGLGQPQHF. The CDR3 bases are TGTGCCAGCAGCCCGAGGGGGCTGGGTCAGCCCCAGCATTTT.